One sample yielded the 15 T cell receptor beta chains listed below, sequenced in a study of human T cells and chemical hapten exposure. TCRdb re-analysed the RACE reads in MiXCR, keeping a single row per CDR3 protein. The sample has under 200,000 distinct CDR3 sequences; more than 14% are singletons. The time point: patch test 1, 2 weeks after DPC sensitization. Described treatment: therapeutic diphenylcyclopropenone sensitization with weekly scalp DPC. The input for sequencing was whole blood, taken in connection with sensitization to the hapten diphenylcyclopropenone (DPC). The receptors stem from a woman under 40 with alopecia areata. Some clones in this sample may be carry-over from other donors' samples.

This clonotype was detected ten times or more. CDR3 sequence reads: CASSPAGEQFF. Written as DNA, the CDR3 is TGTGCCAGCTCACCAGCCGGTGAGCAGTTCTTC. This chain links TRBV18 with TRBJ2-1; D remains ambiguous. Germline V CDR1 and CDR2: KGHSH, LQKENI. Trimming removed 2 bases from V and 9 bases from J, with 5 bases in between. The CDR3 consists of 11 residues.

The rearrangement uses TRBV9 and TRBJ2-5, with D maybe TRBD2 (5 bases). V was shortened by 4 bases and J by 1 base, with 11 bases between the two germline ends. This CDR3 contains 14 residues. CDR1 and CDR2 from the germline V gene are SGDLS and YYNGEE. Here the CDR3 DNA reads TGTGCCAGCAGCCCGGGGTGGTTCCAAGAGACCCAGTACTTC. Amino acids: CASSPGWFQETQYF.

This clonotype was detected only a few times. The CDR3 reads CASSFSGGGQPQHF. DNA for the CDR3: TGTGCCAGCAGCTTTTCCGGGGGAGGGCAGCCCCAGCATTTT. V usage is TRBV5-6 and J usage is TRBJ1-5; possible D gene TRBD1, 5 bases. The CDR3 spans 14 residues. Germline V lookup: CDR1 SGHDT, CDR2 YYEEEE. V was pared by 2 bases and J by 7 bases, with 13 bases between.

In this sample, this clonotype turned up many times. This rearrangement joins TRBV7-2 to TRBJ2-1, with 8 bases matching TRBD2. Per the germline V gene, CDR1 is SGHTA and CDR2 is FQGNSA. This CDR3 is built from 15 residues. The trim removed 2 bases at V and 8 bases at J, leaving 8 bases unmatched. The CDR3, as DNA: TGTGCCAGCAGCTTAACGTATAGCGGGAAGGATGAGCAGTTCTTC. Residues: CASSLTYSGKDEQFF. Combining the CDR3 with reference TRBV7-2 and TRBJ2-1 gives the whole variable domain GAGVSQSPSNKVTEKGKDVELRCDPISGHTALYWYRQSLGQGLEFLIYFQGNSAPDKSGLPSDRFSAERTGGSVSTLTIQRTQQEDSAVYLCASSLTYSGKDEQFFGPGTRLTVL.

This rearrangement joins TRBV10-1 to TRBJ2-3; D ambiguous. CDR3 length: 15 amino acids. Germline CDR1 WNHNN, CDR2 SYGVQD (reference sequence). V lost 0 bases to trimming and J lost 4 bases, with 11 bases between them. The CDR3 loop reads CASSESTLQSDTQYF. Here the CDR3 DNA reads TGCGCCAGCAGTGAGTCGACTCTCCAGTCAGATACGCAGTATTTT.

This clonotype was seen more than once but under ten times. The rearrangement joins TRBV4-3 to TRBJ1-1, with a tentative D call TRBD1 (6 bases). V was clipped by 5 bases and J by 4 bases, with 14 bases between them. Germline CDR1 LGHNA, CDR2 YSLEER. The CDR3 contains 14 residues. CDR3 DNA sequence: TGCGCCAGCAGCGAAGGGGGTTTGGGCACTGAAGCTTTCTTT. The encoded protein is CASSEGGLGTEAFF.

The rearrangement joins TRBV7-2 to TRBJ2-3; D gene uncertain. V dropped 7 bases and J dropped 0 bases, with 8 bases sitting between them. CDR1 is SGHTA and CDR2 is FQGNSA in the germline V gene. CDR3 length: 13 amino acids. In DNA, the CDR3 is TGTGCCAGCAAGTTGGCTAGCACAGATACGCAGTATTTT. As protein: CASKLASTDTQYF. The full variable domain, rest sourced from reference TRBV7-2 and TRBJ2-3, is GAGVSQSPSNKVTEKGKDVELRCDPISGHTALYWYRQSLGQGLEFLIYFQGNSAPDKSGLPSDRFSAERTGGSVSTLTIQRTQQEDSAVYLCASKLASTDTQYFGPGTRLTVL.

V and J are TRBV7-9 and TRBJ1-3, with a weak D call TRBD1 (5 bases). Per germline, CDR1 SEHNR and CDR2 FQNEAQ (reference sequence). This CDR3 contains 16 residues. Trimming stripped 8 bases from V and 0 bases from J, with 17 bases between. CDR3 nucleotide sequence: TGTGCCAGCCACGCACTGGGGCAGAGCTCTGGAAACACCATATATTTT. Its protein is CASHALGQSSGNTIYF.

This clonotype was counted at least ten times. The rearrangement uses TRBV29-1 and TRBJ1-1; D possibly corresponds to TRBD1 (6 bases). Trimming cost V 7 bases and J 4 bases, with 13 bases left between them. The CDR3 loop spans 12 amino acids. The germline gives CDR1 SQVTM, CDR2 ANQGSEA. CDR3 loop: CSAMDSSTEAFF. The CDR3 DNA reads TGCAGCGCCATGGACAGTTCCACTGAAGCTTTCTTT.

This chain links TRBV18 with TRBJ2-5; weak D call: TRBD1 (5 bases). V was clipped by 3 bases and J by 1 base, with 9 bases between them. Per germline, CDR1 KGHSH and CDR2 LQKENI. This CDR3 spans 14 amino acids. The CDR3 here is CASSPGQFQETQYF. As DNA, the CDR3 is TGTGCCAGCTCACCGGGGCAGTTCCAAGAGACCCAGTACTTC.

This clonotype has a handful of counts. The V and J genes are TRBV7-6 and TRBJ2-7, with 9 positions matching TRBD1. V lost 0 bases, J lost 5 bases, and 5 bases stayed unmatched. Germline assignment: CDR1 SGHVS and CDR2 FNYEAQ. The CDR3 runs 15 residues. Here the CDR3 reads CASSLAADRGDEQYF. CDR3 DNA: TGTGCCAGCAGCTTAGCCGCGGACAGGGGAGACGAGCAGTACTTC.

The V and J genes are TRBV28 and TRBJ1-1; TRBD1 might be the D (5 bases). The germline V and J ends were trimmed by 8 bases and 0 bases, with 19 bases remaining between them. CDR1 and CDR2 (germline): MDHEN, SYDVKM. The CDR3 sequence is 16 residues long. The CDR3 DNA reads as TGTGCCAGCTCTAACAGGACCCCTCTCTTGAACACTGAAGCTTTCTTT. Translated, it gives CASSNRTPLLNTEAFF.

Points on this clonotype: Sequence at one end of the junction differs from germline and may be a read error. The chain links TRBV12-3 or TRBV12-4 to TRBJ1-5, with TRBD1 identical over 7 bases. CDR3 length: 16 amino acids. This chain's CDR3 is CASSPTGAFGNQLQHF. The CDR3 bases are TGTGCCAGCAGCCCTACAGGGGCTTTCGGCAATCAGCTCCAGCATTTT.

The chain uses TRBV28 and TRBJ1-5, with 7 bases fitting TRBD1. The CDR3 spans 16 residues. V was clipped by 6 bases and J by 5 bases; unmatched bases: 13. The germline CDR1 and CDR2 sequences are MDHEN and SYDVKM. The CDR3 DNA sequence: TGTGCCAGCAGCCCCAGACAGGGCCTCTCAGATCAGCCCCAGCATTTT. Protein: CASSPRQGLSDQPQHF.

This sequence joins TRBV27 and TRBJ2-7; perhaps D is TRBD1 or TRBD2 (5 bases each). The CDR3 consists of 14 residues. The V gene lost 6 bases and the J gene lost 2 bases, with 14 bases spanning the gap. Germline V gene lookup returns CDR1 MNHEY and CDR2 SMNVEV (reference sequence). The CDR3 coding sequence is TGTGCCAGCAGGATCAGTATGGGGGCCTACGAGCAGTACTTC. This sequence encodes CASRISMGAYEQYF.